This T cell receptor beta chain came from a study of blood T cell repertoires in COVID-19. Study-level background: Whether acute or convalescent, the COVID-19 samples came from the United States, Italy and Spain.

The table came from immunoSEQ multiplex PCR; TCRdb's copy has only in-frame clones and leaves some out. The sample shows 200,000 to 250,000 clones, roughly four fifths of them seen only once. What was sequenced was PBMCs or T cells enriched from blood (not recorded which). The sequence derives from a woman between 35 and 50 years old with acute COVID-19.

The CDR3 DNA is TGTGCCAGCAGCCCCGCGGGACCACACACAGATACGCAGTATTTT. It encodes CASSPAGPHTDTQYF. The chain uses TRBV7-2 and TRBJ2-3; a possible D gene is TRBD2 (6 bases). V lost 5 bases, J lost 2 bases, and 14 bases lay in between. This CDR3 spans 15 amino acids. In germline, CDR1 is SGHTA, CDR2 FQGNSA.